Listed here are 6 T cell receptor beta chains from one sample, sequenced in a study of neoadjuvant anti-PD-1 for oral cavity cancer. The time point: after neoadjuvant nivolumab, at surgical resection. This table comes from immunoSEQ multiplex PCR, and its TCRdb copy is limited to in-frame clones, with some not included. The sample carries 35,000 to 50,000 clones, 77% recorded once. The input for sequencing was PBMCs, taken after nivolumab (anti-PD-1) treatment. Receptor source: a person between 40 and 80 years old with oral cavity squamous cell carcinoma.

The J gene is TRBJ2-1, the V gene TRBV6-1; 13 bases map to TRBD2. The CDR3 consists of 15 residues. CDR1 is MNHNS and CDR2 is SASEGT in the germline V gene. J lost 9 bases, V lost 8 bases, and 10 bases had no gene match. CDR3 in amino acids: CASPKGGLAGFEQFF. In DNA form, the CDR3 reads TGTGCCAGCCCTAAGGGGGGACTAGCGGGGTTTGAGCAGTTCTTC.

This clone appeared many times. Distinct nucleotide sequences in the sample also encode this CDR3. This chain's CDR3 is CASSLNTEAFF. CDR3 sequence (DNA): TGTGCCAGCAGCTTGAACACTGAAGCTTTCTTT. The J gene is TRBJ1-1, the V gene TRBV5-4; no reliable D call. CDR1 and CDR2 from the germline V gene are SGHNT and YYREEE (reference sequence). V was trimmed by 1 base and J by 2 bases, leaving 0 bases between them. This CDR3 spans 11 amino acids.

This rearrangement joins TRBV7-9 to TRBJ1-4, with 7 positions matching TRBD1. Losses at the gene ends were 2 bases for V and 5 bases for J; bases not matched to a gene: 8. In germline, CDR1 is SEHNR, CDR2 FQNEAQ (reference sequence). This CDR3 has 16 amino acids. For the CDR3, the DNA is TGTGCCAGCAGCTTATATTCTGCAGGGGGGAATGAAAAACTGTTTTTT. Amino acids: CASSLYSAGGNEKLFF.

V usage is TRBV19 and J usage is TRBJ2-1, with 11 bases identical to TRBD2. CDR3 length equals 15 residues. The V and J ends lost 8 bases and 0 bases, in that order; junction bases with no gene match: 3. Germline V gives CDR1 LNHDA, CDR2 SQIVND (reference sequence). The CDR3 sequence: CASALAGDSYNEQFF. In DNA form, the CDR3 reads TGTGCCAGTGCACTAGCGGGGGACTCCTACAATGAGCAGTTCTTC.

The chain uses TRBV27 and TRBJ1-6; 7 bases agree with TRBD1. CDR1 is MNHEY, CDR2 SMNVEV, per germline (reference sequence). V lost 6 bases, J lost 7 bases, and 6 bases stayed unmatched. The length of the CDR3 is 14 residues. The CDR3 loop reads CASRLGGPNSPLHF. Written as DNA, the CDR3 is TGTGCCAGCAGACTAGGGGGCCCAAATTCACCCCTCCACTTT.

V gene TRBV9 combines with J gene TRBJ2-3, with unresolved D. The CDR3 spans 12 residues. The germline V gene encodes CDR1 SGDLS and CDR2 YYNGEE. Trimming removed 5 bases from V and 4 bases from J, with 8 bases in between. The CDR3 is CASSPPADTQYF. The DNA of the CDR3 is TGTGCCAGCAGTCCTCCGGCAGATACGCAGTATTTT.